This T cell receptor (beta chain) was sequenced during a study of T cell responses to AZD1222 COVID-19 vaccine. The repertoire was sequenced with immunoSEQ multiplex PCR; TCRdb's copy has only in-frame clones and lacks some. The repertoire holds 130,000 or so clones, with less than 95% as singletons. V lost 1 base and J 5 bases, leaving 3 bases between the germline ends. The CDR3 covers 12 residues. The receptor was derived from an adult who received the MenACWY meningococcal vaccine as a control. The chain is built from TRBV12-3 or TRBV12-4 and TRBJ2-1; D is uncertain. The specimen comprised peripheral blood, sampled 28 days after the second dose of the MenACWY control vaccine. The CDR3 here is CASSLVDNEQFF. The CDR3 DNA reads TGTGCCAGCAGTTTAGTAGACAATGAGCAGTTCTTC.